Sequencing of this T cell receptor beta chain was carried out in a study of blood T cell repertoires in COVID-19. Study overall: COVID-19 samples collected from the United States, Italy and Spain covered acute and convalescent phases. Nucleic acid was either cDNA or gDNA, and it came from T cells, B-cell-depleted T cells, or PBMCs.

This table comes from immunoSEQ multiplex PCR, and its TCRdb copy is limited to in-frame clones, with some not included. The sample lists approximately 140,000 clones, less than 80% occurring once. Trimming removed 5 bases at V and 0 bases at J, with 15 bases between. The V gene's germline CDR1 is SGHNT and CDR2 YYREEE (reference sequence). This CDR3 region has 15 residues. This clone occurred a few times. Sequencing input: peripheral blood. The receptor was derived from a man in his sixties with acute or convalescent COVID-19. The chain employs TRBV5-4 and TRBJ2-7; perhaps TRBD2 as D (5 bases). CDR3 region: CASSLQGGSSYEQYF. The CDR3 nucleotides are TGTGCCAGCAGTCTCCAAGGTGGGAGCTCCTACGAGCAGTACTTC.